A single sample is the source of the 24 T cell receptor beta chains below, sequenced in a study of control samples from healthy donors and cancer patients. Profiled with immunoSEQ multiplex PCR; TCRdb holds only in-frame clones, not every one. This sample has about 120,000 clones, with 75% to 90% found just once. Sequencing input: PBMCs. These receptors were obtained from a woman in her forties or fifties with colorectal cancer.

The chain links TRBV5-1 to TRBJ1-3; no reliable D call. CDR1 is SGHRS and CDR2 is YFSETQ in the germline V gene. There are 17 residues in the CDR3. Trimming shortened V by 1 base and J by 0 bases, and 14 bases separated the two germline ends. The CDR3 coding sequence is TGCGCCAGCAGCTTGAGAGGTACGGACTACTCTGGAAACACCATATATTTT. Translation gives CASSLRGTDYSGNTIYF. The complete variable domain, with remaining parts taken from reference TRBV5-1 and TRBJ1-3, reads KAGVTQTPRYLIKTRGQQVTLSCSPISGHRSVSWYQQTPGQGLQFLFEYFSETQRNKGNFPGRFSGRQFSNSRSEMNVSTLELGDSALYLCASSLRGTDYSGNTIYFGEGSWLTVV.

Comment on this clone: Other DNA sequences in this sample translate to the same CDR3. This sequence joins TRBV6-2 or TRBV6-3 and TRBJ2-1; D could derive from TRBD1 or TRBD2 (5 bases each). Germline lookup yields CDR1 MNHEY and CDR2 SVGEGT. CDR3 length: 17 residues. With 4 bases removed from V and 5 bases from J, the gap between germline ends came to 21 bases. DNA of the CDR3: TGTGCCAGCAGTTCCGATACTTTGGGACGGAGCGACAATGAGCAGTTCTTC. Its protein product is CASSSDTLGRSDNEQFF.

The chain is built from TRBV5-1 and TRBJ2-3; 11 nucleotides align to TRBD2. This CDR3 spans 17 amino acids. The germline CDR1 and CDR2 sequences are SGHRS and YFSETQ. The V and J ends lost 2 bases and 2 bases, in that order; junction bases with no gene match: 7. As DNA, the CDR3 is TGCGCCAGCAGCTTATCCGGGACTAGCGGATACACAGATACGCAGTATTTT. Residues: CASSLSGTSGYTDTQYF.

The V and J genes are TRBV7-3 and TRBJ2-3; either TRBD1 or TRBD2 may supply D (5 bases each). This CDR3 contains 15 residues. V lost 5 bases and J lost 5, with 17 bases in between. Germline CDR1 and CDR2: SGHTA and FQGTGA. The CDR3 here is CASSLRGGVVDTQYF. CDR3 coding DNA: TGTGCCAGCAGCCTCCGGGGCGGAGTCGTAGATACGCAGTATTTT.

V is TRBV19 and J is TRBJ1-5; D gene unclear. The germline V gene encodes CDR1 LNHDA and CDR2 SQIVND (reference sequence). V was shortened by 0 bases and J by 3 bases, with 9 bases between the two germline ends. The CDR3 length is 15 residues. The CDR3 DNA reads TGTGCCAGTAGTATAGATCACCAGAACAATCAGCCCCAGCATTTT. Translating gives CASSIDHQNNQPQHF.

This clone has just a few counts. The V call is TRBV19, the J call TRBJ1-5, with TRBD1 identical over 9 bases. CDR1 and CDR2 (germline): LNHDA, SQIVND (reference sequence). The CDR3 contains 15 residues. V shed 5 bases and J 3 bases; nucleotides not matched to a gene: 5. The CDR3 nucleotides are TGTGCCAGTAGTCGGACAGGGGCGAACAATCAGCCCCAGCATTTT. It is translated as CASSRTGANNQPQHF. The variable domain in full, completed from reference TRBV19 and TRBJ1-5, reads DGGITQSPKYLFRKEGQNVTLSCEQNLNHDAMYWYRQDPGQGLRLIYYSQIVNDFQKGDIAEGYSVSREKKESFPLTVTSAQKNPTAFYLCASSRTGANNQPQHFGDGTRLSIL.

The chain carries TRBV7-2 and TRBJ1-2; the match to TRBD1 covers 7 bases. This CDR3 has 15 residues. Losses at the gene ends were 0 bases for V and 7 bases for J; bases not matched to a gene: 8. The germline gives CDR1 SGHTA, CDR2 FQGNSA. CDR3: CASSLAPTGSGGYTF. The CDR3, as DNA: TGTGCCAGCAGCTTAGCCCCGACAGGGTCGGGTGGCTACACCTTC.

The chain combines TRBV4-1 with TRBJ1-5, with D perhaps TRBD1 (5 bases). Germline CDR1 is MGHRA and CDR2 is YSYEKL. V was clipped by 0 bases and J by 5 bases, with 8 bases between them. The CDR3 is made up of 14 amino acids. CDR3 sequence reads: CASSQDGGYQPQHF. In nucleotides, the CDR3 is TGCGCCAGCAGCCAAGACGGGGGGTATCAGCCCCAGCATTTT.

This clone was seen once. The V call is TRBV14, the J call TRBJ2-1; 9 bases align to TRBD1. The CDR3 covers 16 residues. V lost 4 bases to trimming and J lost 2 bases; unmatched junction nucleotides: 6. Germline values: CDR1 SGHDN, CDR2 FVKESK. The CDR3 bases are TGTGCCAGCAGCCGGCCGGGACAGGGCACCTACAATGAGCAGTTCTTC. It translates to CASSRPGQGTYNEQFF.

The chain recombines TRBV7-2 with TRBJ1-2; the D is unclear. V lost 3 bases to trimming and J lost 8 bases, with 13 bases between them. This CDR3 spans 13 amino acids. Germline values: CDR1 SGHTA, CDR2 FQGNSA. DNA for the CDR3: TGTGCCAGCAGCTTTACAGCCCTCTCAGGCTACACCTTC. Its protein product is CASSFTALSGYTF. Drawing the rest from reference TRBV7-2 and TRBJ1-2, the complete variable domain is GAGVSQSPSNKVTEKGKDVELRCDPISGHTALYWYRQSLGQGLEFLIYFQGNSAPDKSGLPSDRFSAERTGGSVSTLTIQRTQQEDSAVYLCASSFTALSGYTFGSGTRLTVV.

The gene calls are TRBV28 and TRBJ2-7; D gene ambiguous. This CDR3 contains 13 residues. Deletions cut 6 bases from V and 4 bases from J, with 13 bases between. Germline V gives CDR1 MDHEN, CDR2 SYDVKM. The CDR3 region is CASSLGPNYEQYF. In nucleotides, the CDR3 is TGTGCCAGCAGCCTAGGACCGAATTACGAGCAGTACTTC.

J is TRBJ1-4 and V is TRBV10-3; perhaps TRBD1 as D (5 bases). V lost 2 bases to trimming and J lost 2 bases, with 15 bases between them. CDR1 is ENHRY, CDR2 SYGVKD, per germline. The CDR3 contains 17 residues. This CDR3 is CAISEGAPGGTNEKLFF. For the CDR3, the DNA is TGTGCCATCAGTGAGGGGGCTCCGGGGGGGACTAATGAAAAACTGTTTTTT.

The J gene is TRBJ2-2, the V gene TRBV9, with D unclear. The germline gives CDR1 SGDLS, CDR2 YYNGEE. The V end lost 0 bases, the J end lost 3 bases, and 12 bases lay between the germline ends. This CDR3 has 16 residues. This CDR3 reads CASSVAGRPDTGELFF. CDR3 DNA sequence: TGTGCCAGCAGCGTAGCGGGCCGCCCGGACACCGGGGAGCTGTTTTTT.

The chain has TRBV9 and TRBJ2-6; 8 bases align to TRBD1. This CDR3 is built from 17 residues. Trimming took 4 bases from V and 4 from J; bases not matched to a gene: 10. Germline CDR1 reads SGDLS; CDR2 reads YYNGEE. This CDR3 is CASSPNQGARGANVLTF. The CDR3 DNA sequence: TGTGCCAGCAGCCCGAATCAGGGGGCCCGGGGGGCCAACGTCCTGACTTTC. The variable domain in full, with the rest retrieved from reference TRBV9 and TRBJ2-6, is DSGVTQTPKHLITATGQRVTLRCSPRSGDLSVYWYQQSLDQGLQFLIQYYNGEERAKGNILERFSAQQFPDLHSELNLSSLELGDSALYFCASSPNQGARGANVLTFGAGSRLTVL.

The gene calls are TRBV30 and TRBJ2-5, with TRBD2 identical over 9 bases. This CDR3 has 12 amino acids. V was pared by 3 bases and J by 4 bases, with 0 bases of the junction left unmatched. From germline, CDR1 is GTSNPN and CDR2 SVGIG (reference sequence). The CDR3 loop is CAWRREGETQYF. CDR3 sequence (DNA): TGTGCCTGGAGGCGGGAGGGAGAGACCCAGTACTTC.

The chain joins TRBV11-3 to TRBJ2-1; 9 bases match TRBD2. Germline trimming cut 5 bases from V and 5 bases from J; bases unmatched to any gene: 7. CDR3 length equals 15 residues. Germline-derived CDR1 and CDR2 are SGHNT and YENEEA. Here the CDR3 reads CASSPLAGPNNEQFF. CDR3 DNA: TGTGCCAGCAGCCCTCTAGCGGGACCAAACAATGAGCAGTTCTTC.

This chain joins TRBV6-4 and TRBJ1-4; D is possibly TRBD1 (5 bases). This CDR3 spans 13 amino acids. Germline CDR1 reads MRHNA; CDR2 reads SNTAGT. Trimming cost V 4 bases and J 5 bases, with 8 bases left between them. The CDR3 sequence is CASSVRTNEKLFF. In DNA form, the CDR3 reads TGTGCCAGCAGTGTCAGGACAAATGAAAAACTGTTTTTT.

The chain combines TRBV19 with TRBJ1-3; TRBD1 matches at 7 bases. Matching the DNA end better, TRBJ2-2 makes the J call doubtful. Germline loops: CDR1 LNHDA, CDR2 SQIVND (reference sequence). The CDR3 spans 15 residues. The CDR3 reads CASTSGKGATGELFF. CDR3 DNA: TGTGCCAGTACCTCGGGGAAGGGGGCTACCGGGGAGCTGTTTTTT.

This clone was seen a handful of times. The chain employs TRBV18 and TRBJ1-3; D might be TRBD1 (5 bases). Germline V gene lookup returns CDR1 KGHSH and CDR2 LQKENI. This CDR3 contains 13 residues. Trimming cost V 5 bases and J 6 bases, with 11 bases left between them. CDR3 amino acids: CASSEGTENTIYF. CDR3 bases: TGTGCCAGCTCAGAAGGGACCGAAAACACCATATATTTT.

The rearrangement joins TRBV15 to TRBJ2-1; 8 bases match TRBD2. From germline, CDR1 is LNHNV and CDR2 YYDKDF (reference sequence). V was pared by 4 bases and J by 3 bases, with 2 bases of the junction left unmatched. CDR3 length: 14 residues. CDR3 sequence reads: CATSISGGYNEQFF. The CDR3 coding sequence is TGTGCCACCAGCATCAGCGGGGGCTACAATGAGCAGTTCTTC.

The V call is TRBV20-1, the J call TRBJ1-1, with 7 positions matching TRBD1. J gave up 1 base and V 5 bases, and 7 bases lay outside the gene matches. The CDR3 runs 14 residues. Looked up from germline, CDR1 is DFQATT and CDR2 is SNEGSKA (reference sequence). The CDR3 loop is CSARVQGTNTEAFF. CDR3 sequence (DNA): TGCAGTGCTCGTGTACAGGGGACGAACACTGAAGCTTTCTTT.

V usage is TRBV9 and J usage is TRBJ1-1; 7 bases fit TRBD1. The trim removed 4 bases at V and 10 bases at J, leaving 4 bases unmatched. From germline, CDR1 is SGDLS and CDR2 YYNGEE. The CDR3 runs to 11 residues. The CDR3 nucleotides are TGTGCCAGCAGCACCACAGGGGTAGCTTTCTTT. Amino acid sequence: CASSTTGVAFF. Full variable domain (missing parts from reference TRBV9 and TRBJ1-1): DSGVTQTPKHLITATGQRVTLRCSPRSGDLSVYWYQQSLDQGLQFLIQYYNGEERAKGNILERFSAQQFPDLHSELNLSSLELGDSALYFCASSTTGVAFFGQGTRLTVV.

About this clone: A read error may produce the germline difference seen at one junction end. In the same sample, other DNA sequences code for this CDR3. The CDR3 bases are TGTGCCAGCTCACCGATCTCGGGTCAAGATACACAGTATTTT. Its translation is CASSPISGQDTQYF. The gene calls are TRBV18 and TRBJ2-3; D ambiguous. CDR1 is KGHSH, CDR2 LQKENI, per germline. The CDR3 runs 14 residues. Looking up the rest from reference TRBV18 and TRBJ2-3 gives the full variable domain: NAGVMQNPRHLVRRRGQEARLRCSPMKGHSHVYWYRQLPEEGLKFMVYLQKENIIDESGMPKERFSAEFPKEGPSILRIQQVVRGDSAAYFCASSPISGQDTQYFGPGTRLTVL.

This clone was detected once. V gene TRBV5-1 combines with J gene TRBJ2-2; 8 nucleotides match TRBD1. Germline V gene sequence: CDR1 SGHRS, CDR2 YFSETQ. The ends lost 2 bases at V and 5 bases at J; junction bases unmatched: 5. This CDR3 is 15 amino acids long. CDR3 nucleotides: TGCGCCAGCAGCTTTGGGACAGGTGCAACCGGGGAGCTGTTTTTT. It yields the protein CASSFGTGATGELFF.